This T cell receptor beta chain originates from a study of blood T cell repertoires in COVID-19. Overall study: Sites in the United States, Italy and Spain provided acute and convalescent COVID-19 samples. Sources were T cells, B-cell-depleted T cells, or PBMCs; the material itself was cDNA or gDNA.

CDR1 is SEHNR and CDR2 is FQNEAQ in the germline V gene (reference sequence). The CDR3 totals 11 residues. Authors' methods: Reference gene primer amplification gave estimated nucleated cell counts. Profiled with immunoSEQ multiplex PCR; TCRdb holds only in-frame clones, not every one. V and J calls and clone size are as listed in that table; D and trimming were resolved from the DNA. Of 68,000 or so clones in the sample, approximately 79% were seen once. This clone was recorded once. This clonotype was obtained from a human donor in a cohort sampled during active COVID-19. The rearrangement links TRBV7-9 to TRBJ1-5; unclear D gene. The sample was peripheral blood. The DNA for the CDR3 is TGTGCTAAGCGAGCCCATCAGCCCCAGCATTTT. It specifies CAKRAHQPQHF.